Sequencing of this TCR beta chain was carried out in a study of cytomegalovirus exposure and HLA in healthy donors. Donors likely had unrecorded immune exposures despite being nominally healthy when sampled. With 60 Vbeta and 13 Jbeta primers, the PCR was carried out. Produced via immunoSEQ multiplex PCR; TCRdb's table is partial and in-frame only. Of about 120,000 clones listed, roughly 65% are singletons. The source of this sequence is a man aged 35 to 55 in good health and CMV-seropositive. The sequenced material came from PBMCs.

The CDR3 loop is CASSGPRGGLGETQYF. The CDR3 DNA sequence: TGTGCCAGTAGTGGGCCCCGGGGAGGATTAGGCGAGACCCAGTACTTC. The V and J genes are TRBV19 and TRBJ2-5, with D possibly matching TRBD2 (6 bases). Germline V lookup: CDR1 LNHDA, CDR2 SQIVND (reference sequence). The CDR3 loop spans 16 amino acids. Trimming took off 5 bases at V and 5 bases at J, with 21 bases between the two ends. The complete variable domain, with remaining parts taken from reference TRBV19 and TRBJ2-5, reads DGGITQSPKYLFRKEGQNVTLSCEQNLNHDAMYWYRQDPGQGLRLIYYSQIVNDFQKGDIAEGYSVSREKKESFPLTVTSAQKNPTAFYLCASSGPRGGLGETQYFGPGTRLLVL.